The 22 T cell receptor beta chains presented below share a single source sample, sequenced in a study of human T cells and chemical hapten exposure. Each CDR3 protein gets one entry after TCRdb re-called the RACE reads with MiXCR. The sample shows about 120,000 distinct CDR3 sequences, approximately 10% of them seen only once. The sample's time point: patch test 3, about 24 weeks after DPC sensitization. The sample's treatment: therapeutic diphenylcyclopropenone sensitization with weekly scalp DPC. The input for sequencing was whole blood, taken in connection with sensitization to the hapten diphenylcyclopropenone (DPC). All receptors derive from a woman aged 45 to 65 with alopecia areata. Some clones in this sample may be carry-over from other donors' samples.

The chain links TRBV29-1 to TRBJ1-3; no firm D call. CDR1 is SQVTM, CDR2 ANQGSEA, per germline. The CDR3 consists of 11 residues. V was pared by 5 bases and J by 3 bases, with 5 bases between. CDR3 DNA: TGCAGCGTTTTATTTGGAAACACCATATATTTT. It codes for CSVLFGNTIYF.

A few counts support this clonotype. The chain combines TRBV6-7 with TRBJ2-7; TRBD2 matches 12 bases. TRBV6-7 is an ORF; its function is uncertain. The V gene end was trimmed by 6 bases and the J gene end by 1 base; junction bases not matched to a gene: 19. This CDR3 contains 20 residues. CDR3 in amino acids: CASSPERLAGVPGLSYEQYF. CDR3 DNA sequence: TGTGCCAGCAGCCCGGAAAGACTAGCGGGAGTCCCCGGTTTGTCCTACGAGCAGTACTTC.

This clonotype has just a few counts. The chain carries TRBV24-1 and TRBJ2-1; no clear D gene. This CDR3 has 14 residues. Deletions cut 5 bases from V and 0 bases from J, with 7 bases between. Germline V gives CDR1 KGHDR, CDR2 SFDVKD. The CDR3 DNA is TGTGCCACCAGTGCGGCGAGCTCCTACAATGAGCAGTTCTTC. Amino acids: CATSAASSYNEQFF.

This chain links TRBV20-1 with TRBJ1-1, with TRBD1 matching over 7 bases. Germline V gene sequence: CDR1 DFQATT, CDR2 SNEGSKA (reference sequence). This CDR3 spans 13 amino acids. J lost 0 bases, V lost 6 bases, and 4 bases had no gene match. CDR3 nucleotides: TGCAGTGCCCGCGGACAGGTGAACACTGAAGCTTTCTTT. It yields the protein CSARGQVNTEAFF.

In its sample, this clonotype was seen many times. This chain links TRBV12-3 or TRBV12-4 with TRBJ2-3; D is unclear. Trimming stripped 6 bases from V and 0 bases from J, with 13 bases between. This CDR3 spans 15 amino acids. CDR3 nucleotides: TGTGCCAGCAGCCCCGGACCTACTAGCACAGATACGCAGTATTTT. It yields the protein CASSPGPTSTDTQYF.

V and J are TRBV5-1 and TRBJ2-3; D unclear. Germline CDR1 SGHRS, CDR2 YFSETQ. The CDR3 runs to 16 residues. V was pared by 0 bases and J by 0 bases, with 11 bases between. The CDR3 sequence is CASSLAGASSTDTQYF. The CDR3 DNA is TGCGCCAGCAGCTTGGCCGGAGCCTCTAGCACAGATACGCAGTATTTT.

This chain connects TRBV18 to TRBJ2-7; D remains unclear. Germline CDR1 reads KGHSH; CDR2 reads LQKENI. This CDR3 has 13 amino acids. Deletions cut 4 bases from V and 5 bases from J, with 12 bases between. The CDR3 spells CASSRTGGDEQYF. The CDR3 DNA reads as TGTGCCAGCTCACGAACGGGTGGGGACGAGCAGTACTTC.

The rearrangement joins TRBV6-5 to TRBJ1-4, with D possibly matching TRBD1 (6 bases). Germline lookup yields CDR1 MNHEY and CDR2 SVGAGI. Trimming stripped 4 bases from V and 0 bases from J, with 9 bases between. This CDR3 region has 15 residues. DNA for the CDR3: TGTGCCAGCAGTTCGAGGGGGACAACTAATGAAAAACTGTTTTTT. Its protein is CASSSRGTTNEKLFF.

This clonotype was observed a few times. This rearrangement joins TRBV30 to TRBJ1-5, with 9 bases identical to TRBD1. The CDR3 has 13 residues. Looked up from germline, CDR1 is GTSNPN and CDR2 is SVGIG (reference sequence). V lost 4 bases, J lost 5 bases, and 3 bases stayed unmatched. CDR3 DNA: TGTGCCTGGAACCGGGACAGGGATCAGCCCCAGCATTTT. Its protein product is CAWNRDRDQPQHF.

The sample holds many counts of this clonotype. The J gene is TRBJ1-1, the V gene TRBV29-1; unclear D gene. This CDR3 region has 14 residues. Germline CDR1 is SQVTM and CDR2 is ANQGSEA. Trimming pared 6 bases from V and 5 bases from J, leaving 19 bases between. In DNA, the CDR3 is TGCAGCGTGGCAGCTTTAGCGGGCACGACTGAAGCTTTCTTT. Amino acids: CSVAALAGTTEAFF.

Many counts were recorded for this clonotype. V is TRBV20-1 and J is TRBJ2-3; D is possibly TRBD1 (6 bases). The V end was cut by 6 bases, the J end by 5 bases, with 15 bases between. Germline lookup yields CDR1 DFQATT and CDR2 SNEGSKA (reference sequence). The CDR3 consists of 13 residues. The CDR3 loop reads CSAGRQAKDTQYF. The CDR3 DNA follows: TGCAGTGCGGGGCGACAGGCCAAAGATACGCAGTATTTT.

CDR3 in amino acids: CASSFGQGPHGYTF. The CDR3 coding sequence is TGTGCCAGCAGCTTTGGCCAGGGCCCCCATGGCTACACCTTC. V and J are TRBV7-9 and TRBJ1-2, with D maybe TRBD1 (5 bases). V was pared by 3 bases and J by 6 bases, with 14 bases between. Germline V gene lookup returns CDR1 SEHNR and CDR2 FQNEAQ (reference sequence). The CDR3 spans 14 residues.

In its sample, this clonotype was seen a few times. J is TRBJ2-7 and V is TRBV20-1; D may be TRBD1 (5 bases). The V end lost 0 bases, the J end lost 4 bases, and 13 bases lay between the germline ends. CDR1 DFQATT and CDR2 SNEGSKA come from the germline V gene (reference sequence). The CDR3 is 14 amino acids. The CDR3 nucleotides are TGCAGTGCTAGAGATTTCGCCAGGGATTACGAGCAGTACTTC. It yields the protein CSARDFARDYEQYF.

This clonotype has at least ten counts. The rearrangement uses TRBV20-1 and TRBJ2-2; 7 bases align to TRBD2. The V gene end was trimmed by 5 bases and the J gene end by 1 base; junction bases not matched to a gene: 4. CDR3 size: 14 residues. Germline CDR1 reads DFQATT; CDR2 reads SNEGSKA (reference sequence). For the CDR3, the DNA is TGCAGTGCTGGGGGGGAGGTGAACACCGGGGAGCTGTTTTTT. Translation: CSAGGEVNTGELFF.

This clonotype showed up just a few times. This chain joins TRBV7-2 and TRBJ1-3; D remains unclear. The CDR3 totals 15 residues. The germline CDR1 and CDR2 sequences are SGHTA and FQGNSA. V lost 1 base and J 9 bases, leaving 16 bases between the germline ends. The CDR3 nucleotides read TGTGCCAGCAGCTTAGTCGGAGGTGGAACCGGCACCATATATTTT. It encodes CASSLVGGGTGTIYF.

The chain is built from TRBV7-2 and TRBJ2-3; D ambiguous. This CDR3 is built from 14 residues. Trimming shortened V by 0 bases and J by 0 bases, and 4 bases separated the two germline ends. Germline CDR1 reads SGHTA; CDR2 reads FQGNSA. In nucleotides, the CDR3 is TGTGCCAGCAGCTTAGCAGCCAGCACAGATACGCAGTATTTT. It codes for CASSLAASTDTQYF.

This clonotype was counted at least ten times. The J gene is TRBJ1-3, the V gene TRBV11-2; no definite D call. Trimming removed 2 bases from V and 0 bases from J, with 14 bases in between. The germline V gene encodes CDR1 SGHAT and CDR2 FQNNGV. The CDR3 covers 17 residues. CDR3 in amino acids: CASSLISTVSSGNTIYF. The CDR3, as DNA: TGTGCCAGCAGCTTAATCTCGACGGTCAGCTCTGGAAACACCATATATTTT.

This clonotype showed up just once. The V gene is TRBV7-6, the J gene TRBJ1-2; D might be TRBD1 (5 bases). The CDR3 spans 15 residues. V was clipped by 5 bases and J by 8 bases, with 21 bases between them. From germline, CDR1 is SGHVS and CDR2 FNYEAQ. The CDR3 nucleotides are TGTGCCAGCAGCCCCACCCCGCGGGGGATTGGAGGCTACACCTTC. Its translation is CASSPTPRGIGGYTF.

This rearrangement joins TRBV6-5 to TRBJ1-5, with D maybe TRBD1 (5 bases). Germline-derived CDR1 and CDR2 are MNHEY and SVGAGI. V was pared by 7 bases and J by 4 bases, with 17 bases between. The CDR3 totals 15 residues. CDR3 sequence: CASKTSGTVNQPQHF. In DNA form, the CDR3 reads TGTGCCAGCAAGACCTCCGGGACGGTAAATCAGCCCCAGCATTTT.

This clonotype was counted ten times or more. The CDR3 sequence is CATSNPSGANVLTF. The CDR3 DNA reads TGTGCCACCAGCAATCCCTCTGGGGCCAACGTCCTGACTTTC. The gene calls are TRBV15 and TRBJ2-6; D ambiguous. Trimming removed 4 bases at V and 0 bases at J, with 4 bases between. This CDR3 region has 14 residues. From germline, CDR1 is LNHNV and CDR2 YYDKDF (reference sequence).

The V call is TRBV7-9, the J call TRBJ1-2; D gene ambiguous. Germline V gene sequence: CDR1 SEHNR, CDR2 FQNEAQ (reference sequence). The CDR3 is 12 amino acids. Trimming left V 4 bases short and J 8 bases short, with 11 bases between. The CDR3 region is CASSSNTLGYTF. In DNA form, the CDR3 reads TGTGCCAGCAGCTCCAACACACTCGGCTACACCTTC.

This chain connects TRBV24-1 to TRBJ2-1; maybe TRBD1 (5 bases). The V and J ends lost 3 bases and 8 bases respectively, with 7 bases between them. This CDR3 comprises 12 residues. CDR1 KGHDR and CDR2 SFDVKD come from the germline V gene. This CDR3 is CATSDARDEQFF. As DNA, the CDR3 is TGTGCCACCAGTGATGCCAGGGATGAGCAGTTCTTC.